This TCR beta chain was recovered during a study of shared clonotypes between healthy human individuals. Overall study: Every donor yielded three CD4 naive, three CD4 memory, two CD8 naive and one CD8 memory plate.

Clones were sequenced by immunoSEQ multiplex PCR, and TCRdb holds only the in-frame ones, with some missing. The sample carries 2 million to 2.5 million clones, about 90% recorded once. The CDR3 is 17 amino acids. The germline V gene encodes CDR1 SGHRS and CDR2 YFSETQ. J gave up 8 bases and V 0 bases, and 7 bases lay outside the gene matches. The V gene is TRBV5-1, the J gene TRBJ2-1; 14 nucleotides agree with TRBD2. The origin of this receptor is a man aged 18 to 30 in good health. Some clones in this sample may be carry-over from other donors' samples. Sequencing was performed on naive CD4+ T cells from PBMCs. Stated subset: CD45RA+ positively selected. The CDR3 loop is CASSLGLAGGPTHEQFF. The DNA of the CDR3 is TGCGCCAGCAGCTTGGGACTAGCGGGAGGGCCGACACATGAGCAGTTCTTC.